This T cell receptor (beta chain) originates from a study of cytomegalovirus exposure and HLA in healthy donors. Germline-derived CDR1 and CDR2 are SGHVS and FNYEAQ. The CDR3 loop spans 16 amino acids. The V gene lost 0 bases and the J gene lost 0 bases, with 9 bases spanning the gap. The PCR used 60 Vbeta and 13 Jbeta primers. Some clones are missing from TCRdb's copy, which holds only in-frame ones; the method was immunoSEQ multiplex PCR. The sample yields 120,000 to 150,000 clones, about three quarters seen once. This chain links TRBV7-6 with TRBJ2-1; possibly TRBD1 for D (6 bases). The sample taken for sequencing was PBMCs. This clonotype was sampled from a woman under 40 in good health and CMV-seronegative. CDR3: CASSLAGASSYNEQFF. The CDR3, as DNA: TGTGCCAGCAGCTTAGCGGGGGCGAGCTCCTACAATGAGCAGTTCTTC.